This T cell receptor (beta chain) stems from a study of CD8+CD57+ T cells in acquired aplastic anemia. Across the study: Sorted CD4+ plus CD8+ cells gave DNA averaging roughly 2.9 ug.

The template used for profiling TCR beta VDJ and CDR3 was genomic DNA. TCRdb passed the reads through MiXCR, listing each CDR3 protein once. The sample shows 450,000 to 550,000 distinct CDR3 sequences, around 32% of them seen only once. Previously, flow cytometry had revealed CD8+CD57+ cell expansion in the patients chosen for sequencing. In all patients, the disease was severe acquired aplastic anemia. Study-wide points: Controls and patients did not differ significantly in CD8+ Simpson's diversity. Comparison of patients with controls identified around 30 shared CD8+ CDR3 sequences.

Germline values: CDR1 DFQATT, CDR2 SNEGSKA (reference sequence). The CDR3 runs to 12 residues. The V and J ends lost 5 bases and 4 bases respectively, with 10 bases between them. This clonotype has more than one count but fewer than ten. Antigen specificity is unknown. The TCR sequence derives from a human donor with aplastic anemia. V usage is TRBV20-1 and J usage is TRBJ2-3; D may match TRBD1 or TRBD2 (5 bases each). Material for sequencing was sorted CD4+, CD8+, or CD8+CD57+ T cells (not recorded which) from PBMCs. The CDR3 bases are TGCAGTGCTCCGAGGGGACCAGATACGCAGTATTTT. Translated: CSAPRGPDTQYF.